Below, 10 T cell receptor beta chains from the same sample are listed, as sequenced in a study of blood T cell repertoires in COVID-19. Clones were sequenced by immunoSEQ multiplex PCR, and TCRdb holds only the in-frame ones, with some missing. Of 120,000 to 150,000 clones listed, roughly 84% were seen once; the top ten hold approximately 5.7%. The source material was PBMCs or T cells enriched from blood (not recorded which). Receptors originate from a woman aged 45-65 years who had been exposed to COVID-19.

The rearrangement uses TRBV21-1 and TRBJ2-1; TRBD1 is the table's D call, not checked against the DNA. TRBV21-1 constitutes a pseudogene. This CDR3 comprises 16 residues. In DNA form, the CDR3 reads TGTGCCAGCAGCAAAGTACTGTGGGACAGATACAATGAGCAGTTCTTC. This gives the protein CASSKVLWDRYNEQFF.

J is TRBJ2-4 and V is TRBV5-6, with 8 bases lining up with TRBD1. In germline, CDR1 is SGHDT, CDR2 YYEEEE. CDR3 length: 19 residues. Trimming at V came to 1 base and at J to 1 base, leaving 13 bases not matched to a gene. The CDR3 spells CASSLTGTGGPGAKNIQYF. The CDR3 nucleotides read TGTGCCAGCAGCTTGACGGGGACAGGAGGTCCGGGGGCCAAAAACATTCAGTACTTC.

This sequence joins TRBV6-4 and TRBJ1-1, with a tentative D call TRBD1 (6 bases). The V gene lost 6 bases and the J gene lost 0 bases, with 14 bases spanning the gap. This CDR3 is built from 15 residues. Germline V gives CDR1 MRHNA, CDR2 SNTAGT. The CDR3 DNA reads TGTGCCAGCAGAAATCAGGGGATGATGAACACTGAAGCTTTCTTT. It specifies CASRNQGMMNTEAFF.

The chain's CDR3 is CASSPDRGRQTQYF. The CDR3 DNA reads as TGTGCCAGCAGTCCTGACAGGGGGAGGCAGACCCAGTACTTC. V is TRBV5-8 and J is TRBJ2-5, with 9 nucleotides matching TRBD1. The germline gives CDR1 SGHTS, CDR2 YDEGEE. J lost 6 bases, V lost 5 bases, and 8 bases had no gene match. The length of the CDR3 is 14 residues. Together with reference TRBV5-8 and TRBJ2-5, the CDR3 gives the full variable domain: EAGVTQSPTHLIKTRGQQATLRCSPISGHTSVYWYQQALGLGLQFLLWYDEGEERNRGNFPPRFSGRQFPNYSSELNVNALELEDSALYLCASSPDRGRQTQYFGPGTRLLVL.

V is TRBV5-8 and J is TRBJ1-2, with D possibly matching TRBD1 (6 bases). There are 14 residues in the CDR3. CDR1 is SGHTS and CDR2 is YDEGEE in the germline V gene. V was shortened by 4 bases and J by 4 bases, with 14 bases between the two germline ends. CDR3 nucleotide sequence: TGTGCCAGCAGCCCTTTAGGACAGCTCTATGGCTACACCTTC. This translates into CASSPLGQLYGYTF. The full variable domain, completed using reference TRBV5-8 and TRBJ1-2, is EAGVTQSPTHLIKTRGQQATLRCSPISGHTSVYWYQQALGLGLQFLLWYDEGEERNRGNFPPRFSGRQFPNYSSELNVNALELEDSALYLCASSPLGQLYGYTFGSGTRLTVV.

This chain uses TRBV23-1 with TRBJ2-7, with D perhaps TRBD1 (7 bases). TRBV23-1 is placed among ORFs of uncertain function. The CDR3 totals 16 residues. Trimming took 8 bases from V and 5 from J, leaving 25 bases between them. This CDR3 reads CASDHRTTGEAHEQYF. CDR3 coding DNA: TGCGCCAGCGACCACCGGACTACAGGGGAGGCCCACGAGCAGTACTTC.

This chain links TRBV5-4 with TRBJ2-7; 8 bases map to TRBD1. The CDR3 loop spans 15 amino acids. V lost 0 bases to trimming and J lost 5 bases; unmatched junction nucleotides: 7. Germline CDR1 and CDR2: SGHNT and YYREEE (reference sequence). The CDR3 DNA reads as TGTGCCAGCAGCTTGGACAGGGGGGTGTGGGACGAGCAGTACTTC. Protein sequence: CASSLDRGVWDEQYF.

This clone came up once. The V call is TRBV28, the J call TRBJ2-1; D is perhaps TRBD1 (6 bases). The V and J ends lost 5 bases and 5 bases respectively, with 10 bases between them. This CDR3 has 13 residues. Per germline, CDR1 MDHEN and CDR2 SYDVKM. The CDR3 nucleotides read TGTGCCAGCAGTACGGACAGTAACAATGAGCAGTTCTTC. Translating it yields CASSTDSNNEQFF.

This chain joins TRBV23-1 and TRBJ1-1; D may be TRBD1 (6 bases). TRBV23-1 is identified as an open reading frame with a role that is uncertain. This CDR3 has 11 amino acids. V dropped 3 bases and J dropped 11 bases, with 10 bases sitting between them. CDR3 protein: CASSQGAAAFF. The CDR3 nucleotides read TGCGCCAGCAGTCAGGGGGCAGCGGCTTTCTTT.

This rearrangement joins TRBV6-5 to TRBJ1-5; 7 bases line up with TRBD1. CDR3 length: 15 amino acids. The V gene end was trimmed by 4 bases and the J gene end by 9 bases; junction bases not matched to a gene: 12. Germline V gives CDR1 MNHEY, CDR2 SVGAGI. The chain's CDR3 is CASSSTGQAARPQHF. In DNA form, the CDR3 reads TGTGCCAGCAGTTCTACTGGACAGGCGGCGCGGCCCCAGCATTTT.